The 19 T cell receptor beta chains given below trace back to one sample, sequenced in a study of blood T cell repertoires in COVID-19 (TCRdb year 2020). The library was obtained by the immunoSEQ multiplex PCR assay. Sourced from immuneACCESS, this table was stored by TCRdb with only in-frame sequences that have V and J called. A share of the clones is absent; for the studies checked, an unresolved V gene accounts for under half, and the remainder has no known explanation. This sample comprises approximately 400,000 clones, approximately 88% of them detected only once. The leading ten clones occupy about 1.2% of the sample. The sequenced sample consisted of peripheral blood. The receptors were sampled from a man between 35 and 55 years old with acute or convalescent COVID-19.

This clone has a handful of counts. The conserved phenylalanine or tryptophan normally closing the CDR3 is absent here, so this likely arose from a read error. The DNA is omitted, as the CDR3 cannot be located on it reliably, and the CDR3 follows TCRdb's listing. The V and J genes are TRBV24-1 and TRBJ2-7; the table names TRBD1, a call not compared with the DNA. The CDR3 spans 10 residues, counting both ends. Per germline, CDR1 KGHDR and CDR2 SFDVKD. CDR3 protein: CATSPTGTLS.

About this clone: Relative to the germline gene, one junction end is altered; a read error may explain this. The chain's CDR3 is CASSEPTLGQVPAF. The CDR3 coding sequence is TGTGCCAGCAGTGAACCTACCCTCGGACAGGTCCCGGCTTTT. The rearrangement links TRBV2 to TRBJ1-1, with 7 nucleotides matching TRBD1. Germline assignment: CDR1 SNHLY and CDR2 FYNNEI. This CDR3 spans 14 amino acids.

The CDR3 loop is CASSTRGDSFQSYSNQPQHF. The CDR3 nucleotides read TGTGCCAGCAGTACTAGAGGGGACAGTTTTCAGTCCTATAGCAATCAGCCCCAGCATTTT. The chain links TRBV28 to TRBJ1-5; 7 bases line up with TRBD1. This CDR3 has 20 amino acids. Germline lookup yields CDR1 MDHEN and CDR2 SYDVKM. Trimming cost V 5 bases and J 0 bases; bases outside gene matches: 19. Full variable domain (missing parts from reference TRBV28 and TRBJ1-5): DVKVTQSSRYLVKRTGEKVFLECVQDMDHENMFWYRQDPGLGLRLIYFSYDVKMKEKGDIPEGYSVSREKKERFSLILESASTNQTSMYLCASSTRGDSFQSYSNQPQHFGDGTRLSIL.

This clone was detected only a few times. V gene TRBV3-1 (or the pseudogene TRBV3-2) combines with J gene TRBJ2-5; 9 nucleotides line up with TRBD2. With V trimmed by 2 bases and J by 5 bases, 6 bases remained unmatched. The CDR3 runs to 15 residues. The germline CDR1 and CDR2 sequences are LGHDT and YNNKEL (reference sequence). CDR3 protein: CASSQRAGGPETQYF. The CDR3, as DNA: TGTGCCAGCAGCCAAAGAGCGGGGGGCCCGGAGACCCAGTACTTC.

The chain couples TRBV19 to TRBJ2-1, with D unclear. Deletions cut 7 bases from V and 0 bases from J, with 13 bases between. The V gene's germline CDR1 is LNHDA and CDR2 SQIVND (reference sequence). The CDR3 is 15 amino acids. As DNA, the CDR3 is TGTGCCAGTATGGAGTACCCCAGCTCCTACAATGAGCAGTTCTTC. Translated, it gives CASMEYPSSYNEQFF.

The CDR3, as DNA: TGCAGTGCTAGTATCGGGACAGGGGGTGCCTACGAGCAGTACTTC. This codes for CSASIGTGGAYEQYF. The chain links TRBV20-1 to TRBJ2-7, with 11 bases identical to TRBD1. The CDR3 is 15 amino acids. The germline V gene has CDR1 DFQATT and CDR2 SNEGSKA (reference sequence). V gave up 3 bases and J gave up 2 bases; unmatched junction bases: 6.

The chain carries TRBV24-1 and TRBJ1-6; D unresolved. The germline gives CDR1 KGHDR, CDR2 SFDVKD. CDR3 length: 16 amino acids. Between the trimmed V and J ends, which lost 3 bases and 9 bases, there was a span of 17 bases. CDR3 DNA sequence: TGTGCCACCAGTGATGGCAGTGGGCCTGGGTCTTCACCCCTCCACTTT. Encoded protein: CATSDGSGPGSSPLHF.

This sequence joins TRBV7-2 and TRBJ1-2; the match to TRBD1 covers 7 bases. This CDR3 has 16 residues. The germline V gene has CDR1 SGHTA and CDR2 FQGNSA. Germline trimming cut 0 bases from V and 2 bases from J; bases unmatched to any gene: 6. The CDR3 is CASSLALDRTNYGYTF. For the CDR3, the DNA is TGTGCCAGCAGCTTAGCTCTGGACAGGACCAACTATGGCTACACCTTC.

The genes are TRBV27 and TRBJ2-7; D gene unclear. The CDR3 loop spans 14 amino acids. Germline CDR1 and CDR2: MNHEY and SMNVEV (reference sequence). Trimming shortened V by 6 bases and J by 2 bases, and 14 bases separated the two germline ends. CDR3 sequence (DNA): TGTGCCAGCAGAAGAGAGTTTGGAGCCTACGAGCAGTACTTC. Its translation is CASRREFGAYEQYF.

The rearrangement uses TRBV7-9 and TRBJ2-3, with D maybe TRBD2 (6 bases). The CDR3 contains 13 residues. Trimming removed 5 bases from V and 8 bases from J, with 14 bases in between. CDR1 and CDR2 from the germline V gene are SEHNR and FQNEAQ (reference sequence). This chain's CDR3 is CASSQRDFTTQYF. The CDR3 coding sequence is TGTGCCAGCAGCCAACGGGACTTCACTACGCAGTATTTT.

This chain joins TRBV28 and TRBJ1-1; 7 bases align to TRBD1. The germline V gene encodes CDR1 MDHEN and CDR2 SYDVKM. V shed 7 bases, J shed 7 bases, and the junction held 6 bases outside the gene matches. This CDR3 contains 12 residues. The CDR3 loop is CASTQGVSEAFF. The CDR3 coding sequence is TGTGCCAGCACTCAGGGGGTGAGTGAAGCTTTCTTT.

V is TRBV6-4 and J is TRBJ2-1, with D unclear. CDR3 length: 15 amino acids. V lost 3 bases, J lost 3 bases, and 12 bases lay in between. The germline gives CDR1 MRHNA, CDR2 SNTAGT. The CDR3 region is CASSDSGGDYNEQFF. The CDR3 region has the DNA TGTGCCAGCAGTGATTCCGGCGGTGACTACAATGAGCAGTTCTTC.

The chain employs TRBV7-2 and TRBJ2-1; 7 positions agree with TRBD2. V was clipped by 4 bases and J by 8 bases; unmatched bases: 11. The CDR3 contains 15 residues. The germline V gene has CDR1 SGHTA and CDR2 FQGNSA. CDR3 nucleotide sequence: TGTGCCAGCAGCTGGGCAGGGACTACGTGGGATGAGCAGTTCTTC. Its protein product is CASSWAGTTWDEQFF. The variable domain in full, with the rest retrieved from reference TRBV7-2 and TRBJ2-1, is GAGVSQSPSNKVTEKGKDVELRCDPISGHTALYWYRQSLGQGLEFLIYFQGNSAPDKSGLPSDRFSAERTGGSVSTLTIQRTQQEDSAVYLCASSWAGTTWDEQFFGPGTRLTVL.

V is TRBV23-1 and J is TRBJ1-2; D perhaps matches TRBD1 (5 bases). TRBV23-1 is an ORF for which the function is uncertain. The CDR3 length is 16 residues. V was cut by 2 bases and J by 4 bases, with 17 bases left in between. The CDR3 is CASSQPRPGICYGYTF. CDR3 DNA: TGCGCCAGCAGTCAACCACGGCCAGGGATCTGCTATGGCTACACCTTC.

This chain links TRBV18 with TRBJ1-1, with a tentative D call TRBD1 (6 bases). The germline V gene encodes CDR1 KGHSH and CDR2 LQKENI. V was trimmed by 1 base and J by 1 base, leaving 16 bases between them. The CDR3 has 17 residues. In DNA, the CDR3 is TGTGCCAGCTCACCACGTCGGGGGGCCATGGGGAACACTGAAGCTTTCTTT. Its translation: CASSPRRGAMGNTEAFF.

CDR3 sequence (DNA): TGTGCCAGCAGCTCCGAAGTGACTAGCGGGGGGGCCTACGAGCAGTACTTC. It is translated as CASSSEVTSGGAYEQYF. This rearrangement joins TRBV7-2 to TRBJ2-7, with 14 bases aligning to TRBD2. Germline V lookup: CDR1 SGHTA, CDR2 FQGNSA. The length of the CDR3 is 17 residues. V shed 4 bases and J 2 bases; nucleotides not matched to a gene: 7.

This chain joins TRBV5-1 and TRBJ1-6; 10 bases fit TRBD1. Germline CDR1 is SGHRS and CDR2 is YFSETQ. CDR3 size: 14 residues. The junction had 3 bases not matched to a gene; V was cut back by 4 bases and J by 8 bases. The CDR3 loop reads CASSPGTGDSPLHF. The CDR3 DNA follows: TGCGCCAGCAGCCCTGGGACAGGGGATTCACCCCTCCACTTT.

The genes are TRBV5-1 and TRBJ2-7; no definite D call. The CDR3 is made up of 14 amino acids. Trimming removed 3 bases at V and 2 bases at J, with 12 bases between. Germline V lookup: CDR1 SGHRS, CDR2 YFSETQ. CDR3 nucleotide sequence: TGCGCCAGCAGCTCGGTAAAAGTTGCCTACGAGCAGTACTTC. Its translation is CASSSVKVAYEQYF.

V usage is TRBV21-1 and J usage is TRBJ2-7; no DNA check was done on the table's D call, TRBD2. TRBV21-1 is deemed a pseudogene. The CDR3 contains 18 residues. The CDR3 sequence is CAILSLHLPGLAGGEQYF. The CDR3 DNA is TGTGCCATCTTATCTCTCCATCTCCCGGGACTAGCGGGAGGCGAGCAGTACTTC.